The 12 T cell receptor beta chains below come from one sample, sequenced in a study of blood T cell repertoires in COVID-19. Here immunoSEQ multiplex PCR was the method, and the copy in TCRdb shows in-frame clones only, minus some. The sample records about 380,000 clones, around 90% being singletons. Specimen: PBMCs or T cells enriched from blood (not recorded which). These receptors were collected from a woman between 18 and 29 years old who had recovered from COVID-19.

The chain carries TRBV11-2 and TRBJ1-6, with D perhaps TRBD1 (6 bases). Trimming left V 4 bases short and J 6 bases short, with 13 bases between. Germline V gene lookup returns CDR1 SGHAT and CDR2 FQNNGV. The CDR3 length is 15 residues. The CDR3 DNA reads TGTGCCAGCAGCTCCCGGGCAGGGGCTAATTCACCCCTCCACTTT. This codes for CASSSRAGANSPLHF. Full variable domain (rest looked up from reference TRBV11-2 and TRBJ1-6): EAGVAQSPRYKIIEKRQSVAFWCNPISGHATLYWYQQILGQGPKLLIQFQNNGVVDDSQLPKDRFSAERLKGVDSTLKIQPAKLEDSAVYLCASSSRAGANSPLHFGNGTRLTVT.

On this clone itself: An end of the junction differs from the germline gene, which may be a read error. This CDR3 is CASSPTRFAQDEQFF. The DNA for the CDR3 is TGTGCTAGCAGCCCCACCCGGTTCGCGCAAGATGAGCAGTTCTTC. This chain uses TRBV7-7 with TRBJ2-1; no clear D gene. Germline V gene lookup returns CDR1 SSHAT and CDR2 FNYEAQ (reference sequence). The CDR3 loop spans 15 amino acids.

This rearrangement joins TRBV4-2 to TRBJ2-2; the match to TRBD1 covers 9 bases. With 2 bases clipped from V and 7 bases from J, the junction kept 8 bases outside the gene matches. CDR3 length equals 16 residues. Germline CDR1 reads LGHNA; CDR2 reads YNFKEQ. CDR3 in amino acids: CASSQPNRGRDGELFF. DNA of the CDR3: TGTGCCAGCAGCCAACCCAACAGGGGGCGTGACGGGGAGCTGTTTTTT.

The CDR3 DNA is TGTGCCAGCAGCACCCCCGGGACTAGCGGGGGTAGCACAGATACGCAGTATTTT. Its protein is CASSTPGTSGGSTDTQYF. The chain is built from TRBV9 and TRBJ2-3; 14 bases are a match to TRBD2. This CDR3 contains 18 residues. Germline CDR1 is SGDLS and CDR2 is YYNGEE. With V trimmed by 4 bases and J by 0 bases, 7 bases remained unmatched.

This sequence joins TRBV12-5 and TRBJ1-1; D remains unclear. Between the trimmed V and J ends, which lost 3 bases and 7 bases, there was a span of 9 bases. The CDR3 covers 12 residues. The V gene's germline CDR1 is LGHNT and CDR2 FRNRAP. The CDR3 DNA reads as TGTGCTAGTGGTTTTTTTGAGAATGAAGCTTTCTTT. Translation: CASGFFENEAFF.

The DNA for the CDR3 is TGTGCCAGCTCACCAAGGGGGACAGACTCTGGGGCCAACGTCCTGACTTTC. Amino acids: CASSPRGTDSGANVLTF. The J gene is TRBJ2-6, the V gene TRBV18; TRBD1 matches 7 bases. V lost 2 bases and J lost 0; bases outside the gene matches: 4. CDR1 is KGHSH, CDR2 LQKENI, per germline. This CDR3 region has 17 residues.

This chain connects TRBV19 to TRBJ2-7; TRBD1 agrees at 7 bases. The V and J ends lost 6 bases and 3 bases, in that order; junction bases with no gene match: 8. Germline V gives CDR1 LNHDA, CDR2 SQIVND (reference sequence). The CDR3 runs 14 residues. This chain's CDR3 is CASSQTGIFYEQYF. The CDR3 DNA reads TGTGCCAGTAGCCAGACAGGGATATTCTACGAGCAGTACTTC.

This clone showed up just once. The sample carries other DNA sequences with the same CDR3. This sequence joins TRBV29-1 and TRBJ1-2; a weak D match, TRBD1 (5 bases). Per germline, CDR1 SQVTM and CDR2 ANQGSEA. V was cut by 4 bases and J by 5 bases, with 11 bases left in between. The CDR3 length is 12 residues. CDR3 in amino acids: CSVGQGGYGYTF. DNA of the CDR3: TGCAGCGTTGGGCAGGGCGGTTATGGCTACACCTTC.

The chain recombines TRBV6-4 with TRBJ1-1; tentatively, D is TRBD1 (5 bases). The CDR3 extends over 12 amino acids. The V gene lost 6 bases and the J gene lost 9 bases, with 14 bases spanning the gap. CDR1 and CDR2 (germline): MRHNA, SNTAGT. In nucleotides, the CDR3 is TGTGCCAGCAGCGCCCAGGGTGGGAAAGCTTTCTTT. Translating it yields CASSAQGGKAFF.

In its sample, this clone was seen once. J is TRBJ2-7 and V is TRBV5-1, with 10 bases that match TRBD1. The CDR3 loop spans 14 amino acids. The J segment lost 6 bases and the V segment lost 4 bases, leaving 7 bases of the junction unmatched. Per germline, CDR1 SGHRS and CDR2 YFSETQ. This CDR3 reads CASSDGTGVREQYF. The DNA of the CDR3 is TGCGCCAGCAGCGATGGGACAGGGGTTCGCGAGCAGTACTTC.

V is TRBV6-1 and J is TRBJ1-2; D unresolved. V was trimmed by 3 bases and J by 4 bases, leaving 9 bases between them. The CDR3 is 13 amino acids. Germline V CDR1 and CDR2: MNHNS, SASEGT. The CDR3: CASSDTPIYGYTF. The CDR3 DNA reads TGTGCCAGCAGTGACACACCCATCTATGGCTACACCTTC.

The chain recombines TRBV13 with TRBJ1-6; no reliable D call. The CDR3 contains 12 residues. CDR1 is PRHDT and CDR2 is FYEKMQ in the germline V gene (reference sequence). Between the trimmed V and J ends, which lost 3 bases and 13 bases, there was a span of 10 bases. CDR3 nucleotide sequence: TGTGCCAGCAGCTTTGAAGACGGGCCCCTCCACTTT. Encoded protein: CASSFEDGPLHF.